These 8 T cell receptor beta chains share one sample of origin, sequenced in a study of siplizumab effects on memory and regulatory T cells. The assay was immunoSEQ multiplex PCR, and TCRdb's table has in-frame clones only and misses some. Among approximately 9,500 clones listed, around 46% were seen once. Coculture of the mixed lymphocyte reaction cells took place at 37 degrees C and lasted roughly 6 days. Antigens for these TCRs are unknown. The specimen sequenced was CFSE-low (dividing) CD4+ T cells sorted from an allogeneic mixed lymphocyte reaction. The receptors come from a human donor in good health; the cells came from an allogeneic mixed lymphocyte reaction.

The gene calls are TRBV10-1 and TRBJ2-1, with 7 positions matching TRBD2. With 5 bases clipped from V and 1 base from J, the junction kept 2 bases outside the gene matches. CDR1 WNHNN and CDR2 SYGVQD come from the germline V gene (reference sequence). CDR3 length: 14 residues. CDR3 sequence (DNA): TGCGCCAGCAGTCTGGGGGGGTCCTACAATGAGCAGTTCTTC. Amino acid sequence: CASSLGGSYNEQFF.

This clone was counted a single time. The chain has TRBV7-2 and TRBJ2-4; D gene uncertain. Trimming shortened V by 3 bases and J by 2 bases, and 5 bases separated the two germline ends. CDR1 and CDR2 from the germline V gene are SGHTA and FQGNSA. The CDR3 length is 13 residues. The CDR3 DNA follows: TGTGCCAGCAGCTTTCCGCCCAAAAACATTCAGTACTTC. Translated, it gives CASSFPPKNIQYF. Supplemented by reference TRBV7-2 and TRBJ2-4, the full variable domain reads GAGVSQSPSNKVTEKGKDVELRCDPISGHTALYWYRQSLGQGLEFLIYFQGNSAPDKSGLPSDRFSAERTGGSVSTLTIQRTQQEDSAVYLCASSFPPKNIQYFGAGTRLSVL.

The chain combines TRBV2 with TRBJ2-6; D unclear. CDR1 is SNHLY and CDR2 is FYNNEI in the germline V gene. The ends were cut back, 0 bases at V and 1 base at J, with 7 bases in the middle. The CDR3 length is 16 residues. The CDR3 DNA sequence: TGTGCCAGCAGTGAAGCCGTCAGGTCTGGGGCCAACGTCCTGACTTTC. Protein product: CASSEAVRSGANVLTF.

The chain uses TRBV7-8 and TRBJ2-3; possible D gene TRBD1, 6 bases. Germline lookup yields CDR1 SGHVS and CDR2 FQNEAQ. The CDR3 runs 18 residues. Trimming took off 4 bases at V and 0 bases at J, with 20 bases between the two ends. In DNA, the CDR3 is TGTGCCAGCAGCTCTCACAGGGTCGTTGGCGGGAGCACAGATACGCAGTATTTT. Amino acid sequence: CASSSHRVVGGSTDTQYF.

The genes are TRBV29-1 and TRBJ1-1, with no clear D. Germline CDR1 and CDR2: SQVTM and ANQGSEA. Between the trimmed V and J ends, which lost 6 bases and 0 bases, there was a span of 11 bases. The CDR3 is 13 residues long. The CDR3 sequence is CSVQHFMNTEAFF. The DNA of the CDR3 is TGCAGCGTCCAACATTTTATGAACACTGAAGCTTTCTTT.

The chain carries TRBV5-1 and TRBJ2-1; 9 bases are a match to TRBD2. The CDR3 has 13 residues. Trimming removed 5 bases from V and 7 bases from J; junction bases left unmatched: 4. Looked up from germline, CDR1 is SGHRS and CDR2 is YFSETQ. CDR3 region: CASRVAGVNEQFF. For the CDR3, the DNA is TGCGCCAGCAGGGTAGCGGGAGTTAATGAGCAGTTCTTC.

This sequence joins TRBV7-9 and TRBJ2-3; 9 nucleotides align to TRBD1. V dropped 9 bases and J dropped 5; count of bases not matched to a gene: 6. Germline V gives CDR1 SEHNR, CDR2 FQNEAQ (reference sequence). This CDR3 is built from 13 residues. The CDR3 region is CASRTGVGDTQYF. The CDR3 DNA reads TGTGCCAGTCGGACAGGGGTGGGAGATACGCAGTATTTT.

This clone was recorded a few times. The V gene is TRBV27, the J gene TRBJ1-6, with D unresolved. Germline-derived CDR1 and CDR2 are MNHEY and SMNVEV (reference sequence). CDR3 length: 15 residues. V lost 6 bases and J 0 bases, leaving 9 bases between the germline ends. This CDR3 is CASRERSSYNSPLHF. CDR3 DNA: TGTGCCAGCAGGGAAAGGAGCTCCTATAATTCACCCCTCCACTTT.